The 20 T cell receptor beta chains given below trace back to one sample, sequenced in a study of blood T cells in healthy people across ages. Primers used in a second PCR of about 7 to 12 cycles were a sample-barcoded 5' primer and a J-beta primer mix. TCRdb redid the calling of the 5' RACE reads with MiXCR, one entry per CDR3 protein. The repertoire holds 500,000 to 600,000 distinct CDR3 sequences, with 27% as singletons. Sequencing input: blood. The receptors derive from a woman aged 70-85 years in good health.

Only a few counts were recorded for this clonotype. J is TRBJ2-3 and V is TRBV4-2, with TRBD2 identical over 7 bases. This CDR3 region has 18 residues. V trimming: 2 bases; J trimming: 1 base; junction bases outside the gene matches: 12. CDR1 LGHNA and CDR2 YNFKEQ come from the germline V gene. The CDR3 bases are TGTGCCAGCAGCCAAAGACCCGGGCTAGCGGAACGCACAGATACGCAGTATTTT. Its translation is CASSQRPGLAERTDTQYF.

This clonotype has only a few counts. J is TRBJ2-5 and V is TRBV25-1, with D perhaps matching TRBD2 (5 bases). The CDR3 has 13 residues. V was cut by 0 bases and J by 7 bases, with 9 bases left in between. Germline loops: CDR1 MGHDK, CDR2 SYGVNS. The CDR3 coding sequence is TGTGCCAGCAGTGAATACCACGGAGGGACCCAGTACTTC. Protein: CASSEYHGGTQYF.

This clonotype occurred a few times. This rearrangement joins TRBV6-1 to TRBJ2-7; TRBD2 is a possible D gene (5 bases). Between the trimmed V and J ends, which lost 8 bases and 0 bases, there was a span of 11 bases. The CDR3 runs to 13 residues. The germline V gene has CDR1 MNHNS and CDR2 SASEGT. The CDR3 loop is CASGIRDSYEQYF. The CDR3 nucleotides are TGTGCCAGCGGTATCCGGGACTCCTACGAGCAGTACTTC.

This clonotype was picked up a small number of times. The rearrangement links TRBV20-1 to TRBJ2-3; the D gene is possibly TRBD2 (7 bases). Germline CDR1 is DFQATT and CDR2 is SNEGSKA (reference sequence). The CDR3 covers 12 residues. V was trimmed by 7 bases and J by 3 bases, leaving 11 bases between them. The CDR3 sequence is CSVGGETDTQYF. CDR3 nucleotide sequence: TGCAGTGTAGGGGGGGAGACAGATACGCAGTATTTT.

A few counts support this clonotype. This sequence joins TRBV9 and TRBJ2-5, with D possibly TRBD2 on 6 matching bases. The better agreement between TRBJ2-1 and the DNA end casts doubt on the J call. Looked up from germline, CDR1 is SGDLS and CDR2 is YYNGEE. The CDR3 totals 14 residues. The CDR3 coding sequence is TGTGCCAGCAGCGCGGGGGTCCTCTACAATGAGCAGTTCTTC. This gives the protein CASSAGVLYNEQFF.

This clonotype has just a few counts. CDR3 in amino acids: CSVEGRGSYEQYF. The DNA for the CDR3 is TGCAGCGTTGAAGGCAGGGGCTCCTACGAGCAGTACTTC. V gene TRBV29-1 combines with J gene TRBJ2-7; maybe TRBD1 (6 bases). The CDR3 contains 13 residues. The germline CDR1 and CDR2 sequences are SQVTM and ANQGSEA. The V gene lost 1 base and the J gene lost 0 bases, with 7 bases spanning the gap.

A few counts support this clonotype. The rearrangement joins TRBV5-1 to TRBJ2-7, with TRBD1 matching 9 bases. The CDR3 loop spans 17 amino acids. Germline V CDR1 and CDR2: SGHRS, YFSETQ. V dropped 4 bases and J dropped 2; count of bases not matched to a gene: 13. The CDR3 DNA sequence: TGCGCCAGCAGCCCCGGGACAGGGTACGTTCCCCCCTACGAGCAGTACTTC. Translation: CASSPGTGYVPPYEQYF.

The sample holds a few counts of this clonotype. The CDR3 nucleotides are TGCAGTGCTAGCCGACAGGGTCTCCAAGGGGTCAATCAGCCCCAGCATTTT. Encoded protein: CSASRQGLQGVNQPQHF. The rearrangement uses TRBV20-1 and TRBJ1-5; 7 positions match TRBD1. Unmatched junction bases numbered 14, after V lost 3 bases and J lost 3 bases. CDR3 length: 17 amino acids. Germline V gene lookup returns CDR1 DFQATT and CDR2 SNEGSKA (reference sequence).

In its sample, this clonotype was seen a few times. Germline is not matched at one junction end, which may reflect a read error. The chain recombines TRBV5-1 with TRBJ2-7, with D tentatively TRBD1 (6 bases). CDR1 is SGHRS, CDR2 YFSETQ, per germline. This CDR3 has 13 residues. In DNA, the CDR3 is TGTGCCAGCAGTTTAGGACAGAACTACGAGCAGTACTTC. Protein product: CASSLGQNYEQYF.

This clonotype was seen only a few times. V and J are TRBV4-3 and TRBJ2-1; 10 positions match TRBD1. The germline CDR1 and CDR2 sequences are LGHNA and YSLEER. The CDR3 has 15 residues. J gave up 8 bases and V 2 bases, and 6 bases lay outside the gene matches. The CDR3 loop is CASSQRDRGGHEQFF. The CDR3 DNA reads TGCGCCAGCAGCCAACGGGACAGGGGCGGCCATGAGCAGTTCTTC.

This clonotype has just a few counts. The chain combines TRBV20-1 with TRBJ2-5; TRBD2 agrees at 7 bases. CDR3 length: 15 amino acids. Trimming cost V 1 base and J 5 bases; bases outside gene matches: 10. The germline V gene encodes CDR1 DFQATT and CDR2 SNEGSKA (reference sequence). Here the CDR3 reads CSARAPTTSLETQYF. As DNA, the CDR3 is TGCAGTGCTAGAGCCCCGACGACTAGCTTGGAGACCCAGTACTTC.

The rearrangement uses TRBV20-1 and TRBJ2-5; TRBD2 aligns across 8 bases. Per the germline V gene, CDR1 is DFQATT and CDR2 is SNEGSKA (reference sequence). This CDR3 has 19 residues. J gave up 0 bases and V 3 bases, and 18 bases lay outside the gene matches. Here the CDR3 reads CSASPGSSGGNYDQETQYF. In nucleotides, the CDR3 is TGCAGTGCTAGTCCCGGGTCGAGCGGGGGCAACTATGACCAAGAGACCCAGTACTTC.

This clonotype has ten or more counts. The chain recombines TRBV7-8 with TRBJ2-5, with 10 bases that match TRBD2. With the DNA end fitting TRBJ2-1 better, the J assignment may be wrong. In germline, CDR1 is SGHVS, CDR2 FQNEAQ. The CDR3 totals 12 residues. CDR3 bases: TGTGCCAGCAGCATAACTAGCGGGGAACAGTTCTTC. This gives the protein CASSITSGEQFF.

V usage is TRBV11-2 and J usage is TRBJ1-3; 9 bases match TRBD1. Per the germline V gene, CDR1 is SGHAT and CDR2 is FQNNGV. Losses at the gene ends were 2 bases for V and 4 bases for J; bases not matched to a gene: 3. The CDR3 runs to 15 residues. The DNA of the CDR3 is TGTGCCAGCAGCTTAACAGGGGGCCTCGGAAACACCATATATTTT. Its protein product is CASSLTGGLGNTIYF.

This clonotype was seen more than once but under ten times. In nucleotides, the CDR3 is TGTGCCAGCAGCTTCGCTAGCGGGGGGATCCAAGAGACCCAGTACTTC. This encodes CASSFASGGIQETQYF. This rearrangement joins TRBV7-2 to TRBJ2-1; TRBD2 matches at 11 bases. The DNA end is more similar to TRBJ2-5, so the J call may be wrong. From germline, CDR1 is SGHTA and CDR2 FQGNSA. The CDR3 has 16 amino acids.

At least ten counts were recorded for this clonotype. The chain recombines TRBV27 with TRBJ1-5; 7 nucleotides line up with TRBD1. Germline V lookup: CDR1 MNHEY, CDR2 SMNVEV (reference sequence). With V trimmed by 3 bases and J by 1 base, 18 bases remained unmatched. There are 20 residues in the CDR3. The CDR3 DNA sequence: TGTGCCAGCAGTTTGAGAAGGGCGCAGGGGGGTGGTATAAGCAATCAGCCCCAGCATTTT. Translated: CASSLRRAQGGGISNQPQHF.

This clonotype appeared many times. The rearrangement joins TRBV9 to TRBJ2-1, with 8 bases lining up with TRBD2. The CDR3 sequence is 18 residues long. The junction had 11 bases not matched to a gene; V was cut back by 3 bases and J by 0 bases. Germline V gives CDR1 SGDLS, CDR2 YYNGEE. CDR3 sequence (DNA): TGTGCCAGCAGCGCTGGGGGGCGGGGGGCCGTCTCCTACAATGAGCAGTTCTTC. It encodes CASSAGGRGAVSYNEQFF.

The V and J genes are TRBV20-1 and TRBJ2-3, with D possibly TRBD2 on 6 matching bases. CDR3 length: 13 amino acids. Germline CDR1 reads DFQATT; CDR2 reads SNEGSKA (reference sequence). Trimming took 6 bases from V and 5 from J, leaving 15 bases between them. CDR3 protein: CSASTMGGDTQYF. The CDR3 region has the DNA TGCAGTGCGTCAACGATGGGAGGAGATACGCAGTATTTT.

This rearrangement joins TRBV28 to TRBJ1-1, with a weak D call TRBD1 (6 bases). The length of the CDR3 is 14 residues. Germline V CDR1 and CDR2: MDHEN, SYDVKM. Trimming took off 4 bases at V and 1 base at J, with 10 bases between the two ends. CDR3 in amino acids: CASSSPGQNTEAFF. As DNA, the CDR3 is TGTGCCAGCAGTTCACCGGGACAGAACACTGAAGCTTTCTTT.

The chain uses TRBV7-9 and TRBJ2-1; D gene uncertain. Per germline, CDR1 SEHNR and CDR2 FQNEAQ (reference sequence). This CDR3 is 13 amino acids long. V was pared by 5 bases and J by 2 bases, with 7 bases between. The CDR3 DNA sequence: TGTGCCAGCAGCCCAAACGCCTACAATGAGCAGTTCTTC. It specifies CASSPNAYNEQFF.